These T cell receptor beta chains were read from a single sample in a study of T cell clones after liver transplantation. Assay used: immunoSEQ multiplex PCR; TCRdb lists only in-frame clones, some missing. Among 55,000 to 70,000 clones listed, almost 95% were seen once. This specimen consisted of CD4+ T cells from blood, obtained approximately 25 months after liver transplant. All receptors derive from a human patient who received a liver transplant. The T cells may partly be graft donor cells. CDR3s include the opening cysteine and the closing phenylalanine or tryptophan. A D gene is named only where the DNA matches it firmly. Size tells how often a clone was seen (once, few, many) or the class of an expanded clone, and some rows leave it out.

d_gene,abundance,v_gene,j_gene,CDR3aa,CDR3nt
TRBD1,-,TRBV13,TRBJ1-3,CASSPMLTGGGNTIYF,TGTGCCAGCAGCCCCATGCTGACAGGGGGTGGGAACACCATATATTTT
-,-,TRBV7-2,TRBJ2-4,CASSLEGGNLAKNIQYF,TGTGCCAGCAGCTTAGAGGGCGGGAATCTAGCCAAAAACATTCAGTACTTC
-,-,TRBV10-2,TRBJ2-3,CASSESGAGTDTQYF,TGCGCCAGCAGTGAGTCGGGGGCGGGCACAGATACGCAGTATTTT
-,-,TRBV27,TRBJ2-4,CASSFRAVGAKNIQYF,TGTGCCAGCAGTTTTAGAGCGGTCGGGGCCAAAAACATTCAGTACTTC
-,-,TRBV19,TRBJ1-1,CASSDRPNTEAFF,TGTGCCAGTAGTGATCGACCGAACACTGAAGCTTTCTTT
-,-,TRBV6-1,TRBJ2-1,CASSPLGNGNEQFF,TGTGCCAGCAGCCCCCTCGGGAATGGAAATGAGCAGTTCTTC
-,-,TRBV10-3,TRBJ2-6,CAISDVGRGRQGSGANVLTF,TGTGCCATCAGTGACGTTGGAAGGGGCAGGCAGGGCTCTGGGGCCAACGTCCTGACTTTC
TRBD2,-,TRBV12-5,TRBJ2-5,CASGSLLAGGPGTQYF,TGTGCTAGTGGTTCCCTCCTAGCGGGAGGGCCCGGGACCCAGTACTTC
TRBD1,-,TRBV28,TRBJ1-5,CASSPQTGGSQPQHF,TGTGCCAGCAGTCCACAGACAGGGGGAAGTCAGCCCCAGCATTTT
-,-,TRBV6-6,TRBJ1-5,CASSYSSRVGNQPQHF,TGTGCCAGCAGTTACTCGAGCAGGGTGGGCAATCAGCCCCAGCATTTT
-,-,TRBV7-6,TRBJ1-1,CASSLAENTEAFF,TGTGCCAGCAGCTTAGCGGAGAACACTGAAGCTTTCTTT
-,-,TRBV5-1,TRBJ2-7,CASSAGVTSYEQYF,TGCGCCAGCAGCGCAGGGGTAACAAGCTACGAGCAGTACTTC
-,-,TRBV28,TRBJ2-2,CASIMGQTTGELFF,TGTGCCAGCATCATGGGACAAACCACCGGGGAGCTGTTTTTT
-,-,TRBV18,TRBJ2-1,CASSPGFGSLPNNEQFF,TGTGCCAGCTCACCCGGCTTCGGCAGCCTACCTAACAATGAGCAGTTCTTC
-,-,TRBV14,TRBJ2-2,CASSPRAPLSGELFF,TGTGCCAGCAGCCCCAGGGCCCCCCTCAGCGGGGAGCTGTTTTTT
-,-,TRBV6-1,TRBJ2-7,CASQPPGTYEQYF,TGTGCCAGCCAACCTCCGGGGACCTACGAGCAGTACTTC
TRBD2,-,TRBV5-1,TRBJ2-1,CASSLELAGSIQFF,TGCGCCAGCAGCTTGGAACTAGCGGGATCGATACAGTTCTTC
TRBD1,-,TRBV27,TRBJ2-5,CASSESTGAMGKETQYF,TGTGCCAGCAGTGAATCGACAGGGGCGATGGGTAAAGAGACCCAGTACTTC
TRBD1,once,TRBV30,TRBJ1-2,CAWRTAGGSAGYTF,TGTGCCTGGAGGACTGCAGGGGGTTCGGCTGGCTACACCTTC
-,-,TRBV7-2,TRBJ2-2,CASSPLSTVTGELFF,TGTGCCAGCAGCCCACTGTCAACGGTTACCGGGGAGCTGTTTTTT